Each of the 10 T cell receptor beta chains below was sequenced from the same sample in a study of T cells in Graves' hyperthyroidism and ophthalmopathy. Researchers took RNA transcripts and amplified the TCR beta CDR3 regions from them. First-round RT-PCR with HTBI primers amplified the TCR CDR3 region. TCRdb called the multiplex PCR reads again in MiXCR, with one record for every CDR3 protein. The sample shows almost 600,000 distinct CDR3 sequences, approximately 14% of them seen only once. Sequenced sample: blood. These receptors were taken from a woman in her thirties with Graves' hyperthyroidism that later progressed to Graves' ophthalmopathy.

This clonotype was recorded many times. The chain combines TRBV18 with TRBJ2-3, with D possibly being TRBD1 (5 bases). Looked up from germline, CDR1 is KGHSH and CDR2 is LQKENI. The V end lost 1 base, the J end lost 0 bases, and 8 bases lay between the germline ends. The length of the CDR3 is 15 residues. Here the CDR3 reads CASSPRRDSTDTQYF. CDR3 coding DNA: TGTGCCAGCTCACCACGCAGGGATAGCACAGATACGCAGTATTTT.

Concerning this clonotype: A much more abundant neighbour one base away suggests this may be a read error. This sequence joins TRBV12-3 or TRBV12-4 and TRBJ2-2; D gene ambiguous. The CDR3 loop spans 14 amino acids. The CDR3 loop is CASSPLQTTVELFF. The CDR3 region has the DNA TGTGCCAGCAGTCCGCTCCAAACCACCGTGGAGCTGTTTTTT.

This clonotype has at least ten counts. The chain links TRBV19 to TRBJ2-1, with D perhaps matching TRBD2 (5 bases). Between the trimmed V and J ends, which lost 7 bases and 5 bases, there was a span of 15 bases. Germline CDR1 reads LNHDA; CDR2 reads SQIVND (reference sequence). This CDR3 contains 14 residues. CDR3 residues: CASKDLSDHNEQFF. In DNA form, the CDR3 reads TGTGCCAGTAAGGATCTTAGCGACCACAATGAGCAGTTCTTC.

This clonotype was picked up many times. The CDR3 reads CSARGTAAYEQYF. CDR3 bases: TGCAGTGCTAGAGGAACGGCAGCCTACGAGCAGTACTTC. The chain combines TRBV20-1 with TRBJ2-7; D ambiguous. The CDR3 covers 13 residues. V was cut by 1 base and J by 2 bases, with 9 bases left in between. Germline-derived CDR1 and CDR2 are DFQATT and SNEGSKA (reference sequence).

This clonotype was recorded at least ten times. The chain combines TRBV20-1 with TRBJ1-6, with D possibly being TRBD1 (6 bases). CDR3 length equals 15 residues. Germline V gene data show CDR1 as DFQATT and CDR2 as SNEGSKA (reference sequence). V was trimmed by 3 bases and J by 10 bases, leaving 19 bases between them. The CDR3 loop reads CSARGGGQDGSPLHF. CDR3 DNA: TGCAGTGCTAGGGGGGGGGGGCAGGATGGGTCACCCCTCCACTTT.

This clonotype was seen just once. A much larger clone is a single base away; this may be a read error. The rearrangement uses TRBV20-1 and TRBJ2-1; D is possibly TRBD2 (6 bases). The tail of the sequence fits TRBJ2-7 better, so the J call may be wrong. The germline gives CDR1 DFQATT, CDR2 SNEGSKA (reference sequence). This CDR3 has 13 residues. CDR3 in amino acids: CSAMAGLNNEQYF. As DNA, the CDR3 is TGCAGTGCTATGGCGGGACTTAACAATGAGCAGTACTTC.

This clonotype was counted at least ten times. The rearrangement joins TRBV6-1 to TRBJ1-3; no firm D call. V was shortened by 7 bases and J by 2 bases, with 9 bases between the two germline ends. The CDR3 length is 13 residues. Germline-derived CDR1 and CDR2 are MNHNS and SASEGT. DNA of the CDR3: TGTGCCAGCAAGTTGCGGGCTGGAAACACCATATATTTT. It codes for CASKLRAGNTIYF.

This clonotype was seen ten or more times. The CDR3 nucleotides read TGTGCCAGCAGTTTGAACAGGGGGAATGGCTACACCTTC. Translation gives CASSLNRGNGYTF. The chain employs TRBV28 and TRBJ1-2; TRBD1 matches at 8 bases. This CDR3 has 13 residues. Per the germline V gene, CDR1 is MDHEN and CDR2 is SYDVKM. Germline trimming cut 3 bases from V and 6 bases from J; bases unmatched to any gene: 3.

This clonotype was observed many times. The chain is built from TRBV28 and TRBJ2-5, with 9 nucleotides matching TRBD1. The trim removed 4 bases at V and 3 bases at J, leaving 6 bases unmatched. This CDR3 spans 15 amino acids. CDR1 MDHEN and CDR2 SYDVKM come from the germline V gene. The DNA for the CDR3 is TGTGCCAGCAGTTCTGCCAGGACAGGGGAAGAGACCCAGTACTTC. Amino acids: CASSSARTGEETQYF.

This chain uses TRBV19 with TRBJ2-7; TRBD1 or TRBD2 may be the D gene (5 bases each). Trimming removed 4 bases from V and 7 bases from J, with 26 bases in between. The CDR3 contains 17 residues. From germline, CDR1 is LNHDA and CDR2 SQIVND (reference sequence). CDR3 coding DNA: TGTGCCAGTAGTAGACGATCCGGGACCGTGAGGTGGTGGGAGCAGTACTTC. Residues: CASSRRSGTVRWWEQYF. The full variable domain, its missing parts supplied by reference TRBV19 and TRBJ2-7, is DGGITQSPKYLFRKEGQNVTLSCEQNLNHDAMYWYRQDPGQGLRLIYYSQIVNDFQKGDIAEGYSVSREKKESFPLTVTSAQKNPTAFYLCASSRRSGTVRWWEQYFGPGTRLTVT.